The 27 T cell receptor beta chains below come from one sample, sequenced in a study of T cells in Graves' hyperthyroidism and ophthalmopathy. What was amplified from RNA transcripts were TCR beta CDR3 regions. The TCR CDR3 was amplified in a first-round RT-PCR using the HTBI primer set. TCRdb used MiXCR to reprocess the multiplex PCR reads, holding one entry per CDR3 protein. The sample carries 250,000 to 300,000 distinct CDR3 sequences, less than 20% recorded once. Sequencing was performed on blood. Receptors were obtained from a man in his fifties with Graves' ophthalmopathy.

This clonotype turned up a few times. This chain links TRBV14 with TRBJ2-3; D may be TRBD1 (6 bases). The length of the CDR3 is 15 residues. Germline V gene sequence: CDR1 SGHDN, CDR2 FVKESK. V was pared by 5 bases and J by 0 bases, with 12 bases between. The CDR3: CASSSRTASTDTQYF. CDR3 bases: TGTGCCAGCAGCTCCCGGACAGCTAGCACAGATACGCAGTATTTT.

This clonotype occurred many times. The rearrangement joins TRBV6-2 or TRBV6-3 to TRBJ2-1, with D perhaps TRBD1 (6 bases). The CDR3 sequence is 14 residues long. Germline V gene lookup returns CDR1 MNHEY and CDR2 SVGEGT. Trimming took 9 bases from V and 1 from J, leaving 13 bases between them. The CDR3 nucleotides are TGTGCCAGTGCAGAGACAGGATCCTACAATGAGCAGTTCTTC. This sequence encodes CASAETGSYNEQFF.

In its sample, this clonotype was seen a few times. CDR3: CSASPDWINSNLSYNEQFF. The CDR3 coding sequence is TGCAGTGCTAGCCCGGACTGGATTAACTCAAACCTCTCCTACAATGAGCAGTTCTTC. This chain joins TRBV20-1 and TRBJ2-1; TRBD2 might be the D (5 bases). Trimming pared 3 bases from V and 0 bases from J, leaving 24 bases between. In germline, CDR1 is DFQATT, CDR2 SNEGSKA (reference sequence). CDR3 length: 19 residues.

V gene TRBV19 combines with J gene TRBJ2-7; 8 bases line up with TRBD1. Germline lookup yields CDR1 LNHDA and CDR2 SQIVND (reference sequence). Trimming removed 3 bases from V and 2 bases from J; junction bases left unmatched: 6. This CDR3 has 15 residues. The CDR3 DNA is TGTGCCAGTAGTATGAGTGGACAGGGAGCCTACGAGCAGTACTTC. Amino acid sequence: CASSMSGQGAYEQYF.

The V and J genes are TRBV5-6 and TRBJ2-3, with 8 bases identical to TRBD2. The V gene end was trimmed by 7 bases and the J gene end by 3 bases; junction bases not matched to a gene: 7. The V gene's germline CDR1 is SGHDT and CDR2 YYEEEE. CDR3 size: 14 residues. In DNA, the CDR3 is TGTGCCAGCCGGCGGGAGGAGGTAACAGATACGCAGTATTTT. It is translated as CASRREEVTDTQYF.

The chain's CDR3 is CASSLSKGLAGEWGDTQYF. CDR3 nucleotides: TGCGCCAGCAGCCTCAGTAAGGGACTAGCGGGAGAATGGGGGGATACGCAGTATTTT. The genes are TRBV4-1 and TRBJ2-3; 14 bases align to TRBD2. CDR1 and CDR2 from the germline V gene are MGHRA and YSYEKL. With V trimmed by 4 bases and J by 6 bases, 15 bases remained unmatched. This CDR3 contains 19 residues.

The table lists this clonotype with many counts. This chain links TRBV7-9 with TRBJ2-7, with TRBD2 as a possible D gene (5 bases). This CDR3 contains 13 residues. Germline lookup yields CDR1 SEHNR and CDR2 FQNEAQ (reference sequence). Trimming stripped 3 bases from V and 6 bases from J, with 12 bases between. The CDR3 DNA reads as TGTGCCAGCAGCTTCGAAGGTGGGAGCGAGCAGTACTTC. Encoded protein: CASSFEGGSEQYF.

CDR3 protein: CASSPGTSSEKLFF. DNA of the CDR3: TGCGCCAGCAGCCCCGGGACAAGCTCTGAAAAACTGTTTTTT. The rearrangement joins TRBV5-1 to TRBJ1-4, with D perhaps matching TRBD1 (6 bases). Germline V gives CDR1 SGHRS, CDR2 YFSETQ. With 4 bases removed from V and 7 bases from J, the gap between germline ends came to 14 bases. The CDR3 loop spans 14 amino acids.

Note on this clonotype: A much larger clone lies a single base off, so this may be a read error. J is TRBJ1-2 and V is TRBV20-1; D gene unclear. This CDR3 region has 11 residues. Germline V lookup: CDR1 DFQATT, CDR2 SNEGSKA (reference sequence). The CDR3 DNA reads TGCAGTACTAGAGGACGGGCTCAGTATACCTTC. This codes for CSTRGRAQYTF.

Remarks on this clonotype: One junction end disagrees with the germline gene, perhaps due to a read error. The chain couples TRBV5-1 to TRBJ2-3, with a tentative D call TRBD2 (6 bases). Germline lookup yields CDR1 SGHRS and CDR2 YFSETQ. CDR3 length: 17 residues. The CDR3: CASSNAGRNVIRDTQYF. In DNA form, the CDR3 reads TGTGCCAGCAGTAACGCGGGGCGGAATGTGATAAGGGATACGCAGTATTTT. The variable domain in full, with the rest retrieved from reference TRBV5-1 and TRBJ2-3, is KAGVTQTPRYLIKTRGQQVTLSCSPISGHRSVSWYQQTPGQGLQFLFEYFSETQRNKGNFPGRFSGRQFSNSRSEMNVSTLELGDSALYLCASSNAGRNVIRDTQYFGPGTRLTVL.

This clonotype occurred many times. The V call is TRBV28, the J call TRBJ2-1; D is unclear. V dropped 0 bases and J dropped 8 bases, with 8 bases sitting between them. Per the germline V gene, CDR1 is MDHEN and CDR2 is SYDVKM. The CDR3 is 13 amino acids. CDR3 sequence reads: CASSLWPPDEQFF. DNA of the CDR3: TGTGCCAGCAGTTTATGGCCTCCCGATGAGCAGTTCTTC.

This clonotype occurred many times. The chain recombines TRBV6-1 with TRBJ2-7; maybe TRBD1 (6 bases). V shed 1 base and J shed 3 bases, with 13 bases lying between them. The CDR3 consists of 15 residues. CDR1 and CDR2 (germline): MNHNS, SASEGT. The DNA for the CDR3 is TGTGCCAGCAGTGAAGAAGGGACACGATACTACGAGCAGTACTTC. It translates to CASSEEGTRYYEQYF.

The chain has TRBV28 and TRBJ2-7; tentatively, D is TRBD2 (6 bases). The germline CDR1 and CDR2 sequences are MDHEN and SYDVKM. The CDR3 totals 12 residues. The ends were cut back, 8 bases at V and 6 bases at J, with 14 bases in the middle. As DNA, the CDR3 is TGTGCCAGCCATAGCGGTCCGGGCGAGCAGTACTTC. Amino acid sequence: CASHSGPGEQYF.

This chain links TRBV25-1 with TRBJ2-1; 9 bases match TRBD2. The CDR3 length is 14 residues. Germline V gives CDR1 MGHDK, CDR2 SYGVNS. V gave up 5 bases and J gave up 6 bases; unmatched junction bases: 5. The CDR3 reads CASSRLAEPNEQFF. The CDR3 coding sequence is TGTGCCAGCAGTAGACTAGCGGAGCCCAATGAGCAGTTCTTC.

V gene TRBV2 combines with J gene TRBJ2-7, with TRBD1 matching 12 bases. Germline trimming cut 4 bases from V and 9 bases from J; bases unmatched to any gene: 4. The CDR3 is 13 amino acids. Germline loops: CDR1 SNHLY, CDR2 FYNNEI. CDR3 DNA sequence: TGTGCCAGCAGTGGGGACAGGGGGCTTGGGCAGTACTTC. Translated, it gives CASSGDRGLGQYF.

Only a few counts were recorded for this clonotype. This sequence joins TRBV7-3 and TRBJ2-1; D unresolved. Germline CDR1 reads SGHTA; CDR2 reads FQGTGA. Trimming cost V 5 bases and J 7 bases, with 9 bases left between them. The CDR3 contains 12 residues. The CDR3 DNA sequence: TGTGCCAGCAGCCTAGACCGAAATGAGCAGTTCTTC. This codes for CASSLDRNEQFF.

The gene calls are TRBV6-9 and TRBJ2-1, with D possibly TRBD2 on 5 matching bases. The CDR3 sequence is 17 residues long. Germline lookup yields CDR1 MNHGY and CDR2 SVAAGI. Trimming pared 3 bases from V and 4 bases from J, leaving 19 bases between. The CDR3 loop is CASSYFSSVGVYNEQFF. The CDR3 DNA reads TGTGCCAGCAGTTACTTTTCTTCAGTGGGAGTTTACAATGAGCAGTTCTTC.

This clonotype turned up a few times. The chain joins TRBV7-2 to TRBJ2-7; 10 nucleotides match TRBD1. The germline gives CDR1 SGHTA, CDR2 FQGNSA. The junction had 4 bases not matched to a gene; V was cut back by 5 bases and J by 3 bases. The CDR3 length is 14 residues. The CDR3 DNA follows: TGTGCCAGCAGCCTGGACAGGGGGGTCTACGAGCAGTACTTC. Translated: CASSLDRGVYEQYF.

The chain links TRBV29-1 to TRBJ2-7; 7 nucleotides line up with TRBD1. CDR1 is SQVTM and CDR2 is ANQGSEA in the germline V gene. The CDR3 has 14 amino acids. V gave up 2 bases and J gave up 7 bases; unmatched junction bases: 11. The CDR3 DNA follows: TGCAGCGTTGAATTTCCCGGGACAGCATCAGAGCAGTACTTC. Amino acids: CSVEFPGTASEQYF.

In its sample, this clonotype was seen many times. The rearrangement links TRBV28 to TRBJ2-1, with TRBD1 as a possible D gene (6 bases). V gave up 7 bases and J gave up 8 bases, with 15 bases separating them. This CDR3 is built from 13 residues. Germline V gene lookup returns CDR1 MDHEN and CDR2 SYDVKM. CDR3 in amino acids: CASKTQGGDEQFF. The CDR3 DNA sequence: TGTGCCAGCAAAACACAGGGTGGCGATGAGCAGTTCTTC.

This clonotype was recorded a few times. This sequence joins TRBV28 and TRBJ1-5; D remains ambiguous. Per germline, CDR1 MDHEN and CDR2 SYDVKM. The CDR3 contains 12 residues. Trimming took 5 bases from V and 9 from J, leaving 11 bases between them. DNA of the CDR3: TGTGCCAGCAGTAGCGGTTGGCGGCCCCAGCATTTT. Its protein is CASSSGWRPQHF.

This clonotype appeared many times. This sequence joins TRBV6-1 and TRBJ1-4; D unclear. The CDR3 has 14 amino acids. The V gene lost 6 bases and the J gene lost 0 bases, with 8 bases spanning the gap. Germline V lookup: CDR1 MNHNS, CDR2 SASEGT. In nucleotides, the CDR3 is TGTGCCAGCAGATTTATTGCAACTAATGAAAAACTGTTTTTT. Translated, it gives CASRFIATNEKLFF.

This clonotype was counted ten times or more. V and J are TRBV12-3 or TRBV12-4 and TRBJ1-4; 7 bases fit TRBD1. The trim removed 6 bases at V and 4 bases at J, leaving 8 bases unmatched. This CDR3 is 15 amino acids long. In DNA form, the CDR3 reads TGTGCCAGCAGGCTCATGGGACAGCTTAATGAAAAACTGTTTTTT. Protein product: CASRLMGQLNEKLFF.

Ten or more counts support this clonotype. This chain links TRBV9 with TRBJ2-5; either TRBD1 or TRBD2 may supply D (7 bases each). Germline-derived CDR1 and CDR2 are SGDLS and YYNGEE. The ends were cut back, 3 bases at V and 4 bases at J, with 19 bases in the middle. This CDR3 has 16 amino acids. The CDR3 bases are TGTGCCAGCAGCGCATCGGGATCAGGGGGGGGAGAGACCCAGTACTTC. Its translation: CASSASGSGGGETQYF.

In its sample, this clonotype was seen many times. This rearrangement joins TRBV20-1 to TRBJ2-7; tentatively, D is TRBD1 or TRBD2 (5 bases each). CDR3 length: 13 amino acids. CDR1 and CDR2 (germline): DFQATT, SNEGSKA (reference sequence). The V gene lost 3 bases and the J gene lost 0 bases, with 9 bases spanning the gap. The CDR3 here is CSASGTFSYEQYF. In nucleotides, the CDR3 is TGCAGTGCTAGCGGGACCTTCTCCTACGAGCAGTACTTC.

This chain uses TRBV20-1 with TRBJ1-2; D may be TRBD1 (5 bases). The V gene lost 2 bases and the J gene lost 7 bases, with 14 bases spanning the gap. This CDR3 comprises 13 residues. Germline-derived CDR1 and CDR2 are DFQATT and SNEGSKA (reference sequence). Written as DNA, the CDR3 is TGCAGTGCTAGAACGGGGGAGAATCCTGGCTACACCTTC. Protein product: CSARTGENPGYTF.

This clonotype was seen a few times. V and J are TRBV7-2 and TRBJ2-7, with TRBD2 identical over 8 bases. CDR3 length: 17 amino acids. Trimming took 3 bases from V and 6 from J; bases not matched to a gene: 16. Looked up from germline, CDR1 is SGHTA and CDR2 is FQGNSA. CDR3 DNA sequence: TGTGCCAGCAGCTTGAGTGGCTATGGAAGCGGGAGACTCGAGCAGTACTTC. This encodes CASSLSGYGSGRLEQYF.